This T cell receptor (beta chain) was recovered during a study of cytomegalovirus exposure and HLA in healthy donors. This PCR relied on a set of 60 Vbeta primers and 13 Jbeta primers. Sequenced by immunoSEQ multiplex PCR; TCRdb stores in-frame clones only, minus some. This table has around 120,000 clones, more than 65% appearing once. The CDR3 loop spans 14 amino acids. Trimming left V 7 bases short and J 6 bases short, with 19 bases between. CDR1 and CDR2 from the germline V gene are SGHVS and FNYEAQ. The material sequenced was PBMCs. The TCR comes from a man in his forties or fifties in good health and CMV-seronegative. The gene calls are TRBV7-6 and TRBJ2-7; maybe TRBD2 (6 bases). Here the CDR3 DNA reads TGTGCCAGCACCGAAGTCATGCGGGGCAGCGAGCAGTACTTC. Its protein product is CASTEVMRGSEQYF.